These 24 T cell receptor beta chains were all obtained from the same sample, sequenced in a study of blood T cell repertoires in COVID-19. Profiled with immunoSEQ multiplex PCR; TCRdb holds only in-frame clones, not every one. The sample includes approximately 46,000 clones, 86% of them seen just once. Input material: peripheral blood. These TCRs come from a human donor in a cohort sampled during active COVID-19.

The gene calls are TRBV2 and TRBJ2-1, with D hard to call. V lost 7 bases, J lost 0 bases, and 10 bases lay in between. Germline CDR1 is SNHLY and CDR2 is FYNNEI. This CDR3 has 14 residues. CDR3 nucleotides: TGTGCCAGCAAGCTCGAGGACTCCTACAATGAGCAGTTCTTC. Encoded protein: CASKLEDSYNEQFF.

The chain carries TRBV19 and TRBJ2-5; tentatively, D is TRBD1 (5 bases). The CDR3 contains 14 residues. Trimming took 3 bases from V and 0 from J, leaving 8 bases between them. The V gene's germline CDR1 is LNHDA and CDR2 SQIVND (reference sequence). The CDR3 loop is CASSIQDNQETQYF. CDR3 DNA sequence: TGTGCCAGTAGTATCCAGGACAACCAAGAGACCCAGTACTTC. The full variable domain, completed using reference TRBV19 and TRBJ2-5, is DGGITQSPKYLFRKEGQNVTLSCEQNLNHDAMYWYRQDPGQGLRLIYYSQIVNDFQKGDIAEGYSVSREKKESFPLTVTSAQKNPTAFYLCASSIQDNQETQYFGPGTRLLVL.

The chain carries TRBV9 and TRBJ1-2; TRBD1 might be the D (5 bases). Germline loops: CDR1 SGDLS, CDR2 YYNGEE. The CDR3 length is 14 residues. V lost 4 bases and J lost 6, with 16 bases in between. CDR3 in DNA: TGTGCCAGCAGCCCCCAGACAGTTTTCAATGGCTACACCTTC. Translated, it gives CASSPQTVFNGYTF.

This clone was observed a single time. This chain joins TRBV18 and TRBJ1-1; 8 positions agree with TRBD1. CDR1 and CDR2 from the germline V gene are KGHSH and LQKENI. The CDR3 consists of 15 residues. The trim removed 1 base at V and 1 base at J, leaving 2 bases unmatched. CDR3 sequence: CASSPRTGTNTEAFF. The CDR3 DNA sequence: TGTGCCAGCTCACCACGGACAGGGACGAACACTGAAGCTTTCTTT.

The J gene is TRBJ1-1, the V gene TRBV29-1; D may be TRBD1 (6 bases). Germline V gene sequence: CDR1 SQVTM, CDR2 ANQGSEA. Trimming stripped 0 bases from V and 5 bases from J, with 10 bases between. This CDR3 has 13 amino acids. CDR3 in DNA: TGCAGCGTTGAAGACAGGGGAAGGACTGAAGCTTTCTTT. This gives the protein CSVEDRGRTEAFF.

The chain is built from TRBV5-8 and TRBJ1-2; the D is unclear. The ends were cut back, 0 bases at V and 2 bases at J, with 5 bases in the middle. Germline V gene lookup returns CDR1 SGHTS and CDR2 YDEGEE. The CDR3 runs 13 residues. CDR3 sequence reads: CASSLGANYGYTF. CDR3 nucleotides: TGTGCCAGCAGCTTGGGGGCCAACTATGGCTACACCTTC.

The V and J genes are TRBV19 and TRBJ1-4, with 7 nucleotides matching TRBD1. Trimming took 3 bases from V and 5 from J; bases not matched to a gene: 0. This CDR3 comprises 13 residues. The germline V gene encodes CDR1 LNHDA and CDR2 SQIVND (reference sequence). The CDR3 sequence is CASSMGQNEKLFF. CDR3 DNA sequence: TGTGCCAGTAGTATGGGACAGAATGAAAAACTGTTTTTT.

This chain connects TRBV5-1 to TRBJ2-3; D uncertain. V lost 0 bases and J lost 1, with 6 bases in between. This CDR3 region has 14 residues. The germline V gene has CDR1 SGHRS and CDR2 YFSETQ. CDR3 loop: CASSLVIGTDTQYF. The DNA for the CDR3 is TGCGCCAGCAGCTTGGTTATAGGCACAGATACGCAGTATTTT.

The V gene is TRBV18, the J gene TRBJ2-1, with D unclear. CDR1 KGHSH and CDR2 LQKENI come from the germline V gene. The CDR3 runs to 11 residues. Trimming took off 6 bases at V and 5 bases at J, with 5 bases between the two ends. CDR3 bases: TGTGCCAGCTCTCCTAACAATGAGCAGTTCTTC. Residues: CASSPNNEQFF.

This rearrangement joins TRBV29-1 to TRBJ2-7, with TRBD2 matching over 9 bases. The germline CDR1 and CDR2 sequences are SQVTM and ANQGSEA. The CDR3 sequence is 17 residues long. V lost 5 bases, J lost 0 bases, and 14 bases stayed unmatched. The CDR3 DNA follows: TGCAGCGTTCTCCCCCGTCCCACTAGCGGGCCCTCCTACGAGCAGTACTTC. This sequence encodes CSVLPRPTSGPSYEQYF.

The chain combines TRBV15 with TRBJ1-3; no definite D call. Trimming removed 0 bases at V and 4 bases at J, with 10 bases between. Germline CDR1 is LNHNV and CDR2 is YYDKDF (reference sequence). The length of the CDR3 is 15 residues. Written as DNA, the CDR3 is TGTGCCACCAGCAGAGATAGTTCGGGAGGAAACACCATATATTTT. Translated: CATSRDSSGGNTIYF.

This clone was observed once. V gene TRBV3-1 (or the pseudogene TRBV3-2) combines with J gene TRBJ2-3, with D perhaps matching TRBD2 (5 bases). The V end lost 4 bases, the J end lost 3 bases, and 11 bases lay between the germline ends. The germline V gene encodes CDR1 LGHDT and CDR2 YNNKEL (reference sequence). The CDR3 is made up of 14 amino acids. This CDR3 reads CASSPGKGTDTQYF. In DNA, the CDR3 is TGTGCCAGCAGCCCCGGGAAAGGGACAGATACGCAGTATTTT.

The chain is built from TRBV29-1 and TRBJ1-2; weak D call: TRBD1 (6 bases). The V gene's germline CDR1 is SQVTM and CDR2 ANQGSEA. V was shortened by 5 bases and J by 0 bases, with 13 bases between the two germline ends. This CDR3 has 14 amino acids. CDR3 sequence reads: CSVPGAEANYGYTF. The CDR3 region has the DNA TGCAGCGTTCCAGGGGCCGAAGCTAACTATGGCTACACCTTC.

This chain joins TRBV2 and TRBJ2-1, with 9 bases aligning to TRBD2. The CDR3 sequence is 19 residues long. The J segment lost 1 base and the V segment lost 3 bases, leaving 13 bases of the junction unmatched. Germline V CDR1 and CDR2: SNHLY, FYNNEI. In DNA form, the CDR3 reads TGTGCCAGCAGTGACTTTATAAGCGGGGGGCTTGGGTCCTACAATGAGCAGTTCTTC. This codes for CASSDFISGGLGSYNEQFF.

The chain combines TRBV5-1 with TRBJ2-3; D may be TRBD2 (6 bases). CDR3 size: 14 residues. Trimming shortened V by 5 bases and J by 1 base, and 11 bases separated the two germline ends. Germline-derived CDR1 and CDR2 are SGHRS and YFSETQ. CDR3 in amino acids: CASRTGSGTDTQYF. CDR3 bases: TGCGCCAGCAGAACCGGGAGTGGCACAGATACGCAGTATTTT.

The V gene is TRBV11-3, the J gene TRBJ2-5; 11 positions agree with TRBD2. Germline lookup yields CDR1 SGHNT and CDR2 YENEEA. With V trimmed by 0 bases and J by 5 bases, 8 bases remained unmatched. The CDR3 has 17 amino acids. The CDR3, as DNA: TGTGCCAGCAGCTTAGATAGCGGGCGACTAGCGGGGGAGACCCAGTACTTC. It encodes CASSLDSGRLAGETQYF.

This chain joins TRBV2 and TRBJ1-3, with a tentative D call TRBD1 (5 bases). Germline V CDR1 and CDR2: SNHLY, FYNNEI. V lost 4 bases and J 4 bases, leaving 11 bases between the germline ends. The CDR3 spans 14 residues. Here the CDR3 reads CASSGQGSGNTIYF. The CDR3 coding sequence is TGTGCCAGCAGTGGGCAGGGCTCCGGAAACACCATATATTTT.

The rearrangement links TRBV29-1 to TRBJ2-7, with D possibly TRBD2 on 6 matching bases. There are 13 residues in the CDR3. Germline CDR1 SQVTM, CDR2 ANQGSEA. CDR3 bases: TGCAGTCATCTCGACGGGGGTAACGGCGAGCAGTACTTC. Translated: CSHLDGGNGEQYF.

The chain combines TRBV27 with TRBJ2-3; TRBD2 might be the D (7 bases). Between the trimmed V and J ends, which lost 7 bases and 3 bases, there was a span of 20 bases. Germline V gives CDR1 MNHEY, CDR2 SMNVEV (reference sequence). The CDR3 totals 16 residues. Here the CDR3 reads CASKLDAGAGTDTQYF. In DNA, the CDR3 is TGTGCCAGCAAACTTGACGCGGGGGCTGGAACAGATACGCAGTATTTT.

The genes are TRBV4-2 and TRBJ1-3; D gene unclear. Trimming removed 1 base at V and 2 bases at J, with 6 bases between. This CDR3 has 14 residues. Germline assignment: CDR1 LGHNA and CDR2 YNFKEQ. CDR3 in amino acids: CASSQGTAGNTIYF. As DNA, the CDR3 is TGTGCCAGCAGCCAAGGCACGGCTGGAAACACCATATATTTT.

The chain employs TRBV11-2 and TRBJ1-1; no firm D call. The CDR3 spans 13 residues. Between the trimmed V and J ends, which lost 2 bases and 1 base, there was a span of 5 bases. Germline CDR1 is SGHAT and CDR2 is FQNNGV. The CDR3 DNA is TGTGCCAGCAGCTTAAGGAGGAACACTGAAGCTTTCTTT. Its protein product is CASSLRRNTEAFF.

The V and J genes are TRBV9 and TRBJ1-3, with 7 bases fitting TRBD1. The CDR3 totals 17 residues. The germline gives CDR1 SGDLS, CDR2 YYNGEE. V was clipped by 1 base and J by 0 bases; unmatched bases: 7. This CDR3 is CASSVRDSAYSGNTIYF. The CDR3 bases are TGTGCCAGCAGCGTACGGGACAGCGCCTACTCTGGAAACACCATATATTTT.

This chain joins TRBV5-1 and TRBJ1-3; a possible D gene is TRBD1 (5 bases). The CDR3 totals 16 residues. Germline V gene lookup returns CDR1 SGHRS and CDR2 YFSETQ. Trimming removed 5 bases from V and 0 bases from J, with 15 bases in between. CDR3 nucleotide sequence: TGCGCCAGCAGTTCCGCTACAGGAAACTCTGGAAACACCATATATTTT. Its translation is CASSSATGNSGNTIYF.

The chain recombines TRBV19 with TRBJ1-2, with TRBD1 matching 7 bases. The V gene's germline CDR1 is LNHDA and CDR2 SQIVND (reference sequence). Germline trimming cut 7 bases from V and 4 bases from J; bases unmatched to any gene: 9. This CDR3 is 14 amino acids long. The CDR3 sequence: CASTDRTIFYGYTF. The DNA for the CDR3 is TGTGCCAGTACGGACAGGACAATATTCTATGGCTACACCTTC. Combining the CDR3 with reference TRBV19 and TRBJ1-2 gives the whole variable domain DGGITQSPKYLFRKEGQNVTLSCEQNLNHDAMYWYRQDPGQGLRLIYYSQIVNDFQKGDIAEGYSVSREKKESFPLTVTSAQKNPTAFYLCASTDRTIFYGYTFGSGTRLTVV.